The rows below give T cell receptor beta chains drawn from one sample of a study of shared clonotypes between healthy human individuals. The table came from immunoSEQ multiplex PCR; TCRdb's copy has only in-frame clones and leaves some out. Of around 990,000 clones in the sample, roughly 80% were seen once. The material sequenced was memory CD4+ T cells from PBMCs. These receptors originate from a man aged 18 to 30 in good health. Some clones in this sample may be carry-over from other donors' samples. The CDR3 runs from the conserved cysteine through the conserved F or W. A D gene is named only where the DNA matches it firmly. Clone size is not always given. Where it is, it says once, few, many or a class for expanded clones.

TRBJ2-2 TRBV7-3 TRBD1 NA CASSPGQGNTGELFF TGTGCCAGCAGCCCCGGACAGGGGAACACCGGGGAGCTGTTTTTT
TRBJ1-2 TRBV4-3 NA NA CASSQDIGTAGYTF TGCGCCAGCAGCCAAGATATTGGTACAGCTGGCTACACCTTC
TRBJ2-7 TRBV18 TRBD1 NA CASSRTGVYEQYF TGTGCCAGCTCACGGACAGGGGTTTACGAGCAGTACTTC
TRBJ2-7 TRBV29-1 TRBD1 NA CSVGQGSYEQYF TGCAGCGTAGGACAGGGCTCCTACGAGCAGTACTTC
TRBJ2-5 TRBV30 NA NA CAWSVGEATQYF TGTGCCTGGAGTGTAGGGGAGGCGACCCAGTACTTC
TRBJ2-1 TRBV5-1 NA NA CASSLGQRTYNEQFF TGCGCCAGCAGCTTGGGACAGAGGACCTACAATGAGCAGTTCTTC
TRBJ1-1 TRBV27 NA once CASSVQGLNTEAFF TGTGCCAGCAGCGTACAGGGATTGAACACTGAAGCTTTCTTT
TRBJ1-5 TRBV7-2 TRBD1 few CASSIPTGTQPQHF TGTGCCAGCAGCATACCGACAGGGACCCAGCCCCAGCATTTT
TRBJ2-3 TRBV7-6 TRBD1 NA CASSWGQLTDTQYF TGTGCCAGCAGCTGGGGACAGCTCACAGATACGCAGTATTTT
TRBJ2-5 TRBV7-9 TRBD1 NA CASSLRQGGETQYF TGTGCCAGCAGCCTGCGACAGGGCGGGGAGACCCAGTACTTC
TRBJ2-5 TRBV4-2 TRBD2 NA CASSSGLAGGQETQYF TGTGCCAGCAGCTCCGGACTAGCGGGAGGCCAAGAGACCCAGTACTTC
TRBJ1-1 TRBV27 NA NA CASFRLAGEAFF TGTGCCAGTTTCCGTTTGGCGGGTGAAGCTTTCTTT
TRBJ1-5 TRBV7-8 TRBD1 few CASSLDRGQPQHF TGTGCCAGCAGCCTGGACAGGGGCCAGCCCCAGCATTTT